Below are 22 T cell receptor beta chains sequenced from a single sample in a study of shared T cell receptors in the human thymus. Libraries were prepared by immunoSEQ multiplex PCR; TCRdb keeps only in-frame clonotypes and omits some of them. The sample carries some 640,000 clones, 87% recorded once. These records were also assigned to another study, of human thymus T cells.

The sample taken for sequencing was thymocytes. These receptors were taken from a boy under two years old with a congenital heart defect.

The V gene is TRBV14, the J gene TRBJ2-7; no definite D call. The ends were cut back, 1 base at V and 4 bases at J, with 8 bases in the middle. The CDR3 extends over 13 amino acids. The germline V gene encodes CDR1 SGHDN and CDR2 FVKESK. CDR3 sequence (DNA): TGTGCCAGCAGCCAAGTTTCCCATTACGAGCAGTACTTC. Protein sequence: CASSQVSHYEQYF.

The CDR3 coding sequence is TGCGCCAGCAGCCAAGAGATGCGGGGGGTCTCCTACAATGAGCAGTTCTTC. This sequence encodes CASSQEMRGVSYNEQFF. The gene calls are TRBV4-1 and TRBJ2-1; 8 nucleotides agree with TRBD2. The CDR3 extends over 17 amino acids. Germline V gives CDR1 MGHRA, CDR2 YSYEKL. J gave up 0 bases and V 0 bases, and 4 bases lay outside the gene matches.

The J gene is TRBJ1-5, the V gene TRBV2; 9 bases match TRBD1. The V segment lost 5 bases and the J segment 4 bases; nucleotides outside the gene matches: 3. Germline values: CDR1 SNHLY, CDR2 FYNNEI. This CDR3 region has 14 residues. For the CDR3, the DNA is TGTGCCAGCAGTCGACAGGGGGAAAATCAGCCCCAGCATTTT. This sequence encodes CASSRQGENQPQHF.

The CDR3 reads CASSYQQGTYEQYF. DNA of the CDR3: TGTGCCAGCAGTTACCAACAGGGAACCTACGAGCAGTACTTC. The rearrangement uses TRBV6-5 and TRBJ2-5, with TRBD1 as a possible D gene (6 bases). The end of the DNA is better explained by TRBJ2-7, so the J call may be wrong. The germline CDR1 and CDR2 sequences are MNHEY and SVGAGI. The CDR3 consists of 14 residues.

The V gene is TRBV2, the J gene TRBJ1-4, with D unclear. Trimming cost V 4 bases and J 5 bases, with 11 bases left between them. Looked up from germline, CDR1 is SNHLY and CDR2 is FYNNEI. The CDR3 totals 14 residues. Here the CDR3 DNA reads TGTGCCAGCAGTGTCCGGGAACGAAATGAAAAACTGTTTTTT. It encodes CASSVRERNEKLFF. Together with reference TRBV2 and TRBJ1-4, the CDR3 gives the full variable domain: EPEVTQTPSHQVTQMGQEVILRCVPISNHLYFYWYRQILGQKVEFLVSFYNNEISEKSEIFDDQFSVERPDGSNFTLKIRSTKLEDSAMYFCASSVRERNEKLFFGSGTQLSVL.

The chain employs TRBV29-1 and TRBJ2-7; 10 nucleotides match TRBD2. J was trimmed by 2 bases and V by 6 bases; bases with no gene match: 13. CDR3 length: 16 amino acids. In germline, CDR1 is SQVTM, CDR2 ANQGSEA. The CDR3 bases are TGCAGCGTCCAGGGGGCCGGACTAGCGGTCGCCTACGAGCAGTACTTC. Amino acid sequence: CSVQGAGLAVAYEQYF.

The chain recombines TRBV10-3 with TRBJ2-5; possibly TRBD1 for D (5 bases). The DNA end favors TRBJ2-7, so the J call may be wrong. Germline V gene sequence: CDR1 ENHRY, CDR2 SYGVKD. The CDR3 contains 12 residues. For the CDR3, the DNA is TGTGCCATCAGTGAATCGGACATCGAGCAGTACTTC. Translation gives CAISESDIEQYF.

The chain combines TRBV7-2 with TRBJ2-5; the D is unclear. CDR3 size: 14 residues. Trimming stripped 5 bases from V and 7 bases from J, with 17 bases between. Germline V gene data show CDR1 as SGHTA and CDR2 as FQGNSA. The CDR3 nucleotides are TGTGCCAGCAGCCCCGGTCCGGAGCCGGGGACCCAGTACTTC. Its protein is CASSPGPEPGTQYF.

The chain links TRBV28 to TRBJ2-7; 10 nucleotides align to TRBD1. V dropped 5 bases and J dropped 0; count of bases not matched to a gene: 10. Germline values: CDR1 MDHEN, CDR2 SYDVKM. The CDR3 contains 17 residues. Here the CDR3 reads CASSPAGQGVPSYEQYF. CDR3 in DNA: TGTGCCAGCAGTCCCGCTGGACAGGGGGTACCCTCCTACGAGCAGTACTTC.

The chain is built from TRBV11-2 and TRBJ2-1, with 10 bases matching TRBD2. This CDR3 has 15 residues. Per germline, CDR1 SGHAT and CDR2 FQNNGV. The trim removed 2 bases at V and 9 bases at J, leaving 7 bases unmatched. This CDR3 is CASSLLSGRAGEQFF. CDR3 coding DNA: TGTGCCAGCAGCTTACTGAGCGGGAGGGCCGGTGAGCAGTTCTTC.

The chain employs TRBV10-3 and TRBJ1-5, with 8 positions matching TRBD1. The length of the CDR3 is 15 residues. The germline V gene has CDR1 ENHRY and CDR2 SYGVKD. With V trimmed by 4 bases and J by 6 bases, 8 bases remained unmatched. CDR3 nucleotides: TGTGCCATCAGTGTCCACAGGGGGTCCGGTCAGCCCCAGCATTTT. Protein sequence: CAISVHRGSGQPQHF.

CDR3 region: CASSYTEIDDEQFF. CDR3 nucleotides: TGTGCCAGCAGTTATACGGAGATTGATGATGAGCAGTTCTTC. The rearrangement links TRBV6-5 to TRBJ2-1, with D unclear. CDR1 MNHEY and CDR2 SVGAGI come from the germline V gene. This CDR3 has 14 residues. V shed 3 bases and J shed 8 bases, with 14 bases lying between them.

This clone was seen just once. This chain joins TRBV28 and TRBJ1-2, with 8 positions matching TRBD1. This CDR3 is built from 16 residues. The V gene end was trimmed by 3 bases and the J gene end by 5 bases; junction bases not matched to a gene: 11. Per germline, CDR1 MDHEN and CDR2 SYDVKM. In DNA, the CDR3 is TGTGCCAGCAGTTTCCGGCCAGGGGGCTTCACTTATGGCTACACCTTC. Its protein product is CASSFRPGGFTYGYTF.

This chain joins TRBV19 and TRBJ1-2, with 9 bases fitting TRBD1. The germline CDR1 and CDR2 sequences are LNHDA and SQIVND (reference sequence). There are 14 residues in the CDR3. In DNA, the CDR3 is TGTGCGACAGGGGGTAGAATGGATGACTATGGCTACACCTTC. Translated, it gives CATGGRMDDYGYTF.

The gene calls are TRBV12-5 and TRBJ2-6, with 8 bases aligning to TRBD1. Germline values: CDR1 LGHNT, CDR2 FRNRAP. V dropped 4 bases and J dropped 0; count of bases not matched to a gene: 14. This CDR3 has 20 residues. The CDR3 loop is CASGSRPYRGERSGANVLTF. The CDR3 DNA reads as TGTGCTAGTGGTTCGCGACCCTACAGGGGGGAGCGCTCTGGGGCCAACGTCCTGACTTTC.

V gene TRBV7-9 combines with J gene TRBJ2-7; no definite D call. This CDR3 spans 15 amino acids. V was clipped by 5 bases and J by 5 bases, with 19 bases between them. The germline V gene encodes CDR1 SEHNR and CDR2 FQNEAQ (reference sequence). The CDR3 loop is CASSPLSGVSNEQYF. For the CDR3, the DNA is TGTGCCAGCAGCCCCCTTTCGGGTGTAAGCAACGAGCAGTACTTC.

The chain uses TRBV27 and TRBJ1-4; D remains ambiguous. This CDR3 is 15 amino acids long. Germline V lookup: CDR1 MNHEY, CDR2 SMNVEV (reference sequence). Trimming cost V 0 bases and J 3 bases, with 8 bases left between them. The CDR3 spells CASSLSGQANEKLFF. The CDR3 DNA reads TGTGCCAGCAGTTTATCGGGTCAGGCTAATGAAAAACTGTTTTTT.

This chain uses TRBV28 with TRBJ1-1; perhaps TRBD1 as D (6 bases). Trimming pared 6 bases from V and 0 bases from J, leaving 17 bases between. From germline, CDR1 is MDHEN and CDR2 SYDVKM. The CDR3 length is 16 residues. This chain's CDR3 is CASSTGKALMNTEAFF. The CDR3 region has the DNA TGTGCCAGCAGCACAGGGAAGGCCCTAATGAACACTGAAGCTTTCTTT.

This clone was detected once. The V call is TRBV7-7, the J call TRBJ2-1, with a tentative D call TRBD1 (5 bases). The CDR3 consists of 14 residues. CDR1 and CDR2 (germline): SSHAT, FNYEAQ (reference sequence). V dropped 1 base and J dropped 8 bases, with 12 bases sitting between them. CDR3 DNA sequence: TGTGCCAGCAGCTTAGTCTCAGGGATCCATGAGCAGTTCTTC. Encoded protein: CASSLVSGIHEQFF.

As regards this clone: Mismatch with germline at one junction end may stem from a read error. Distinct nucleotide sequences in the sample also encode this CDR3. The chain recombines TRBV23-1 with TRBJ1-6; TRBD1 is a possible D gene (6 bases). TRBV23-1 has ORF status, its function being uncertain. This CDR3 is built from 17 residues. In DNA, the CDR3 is TGCGCCAGCAGTCAAATAGGGTCGGGACATCCTAATTCCCCCCTCCACTTT. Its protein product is CASSQIGSGHPNSPLHF.

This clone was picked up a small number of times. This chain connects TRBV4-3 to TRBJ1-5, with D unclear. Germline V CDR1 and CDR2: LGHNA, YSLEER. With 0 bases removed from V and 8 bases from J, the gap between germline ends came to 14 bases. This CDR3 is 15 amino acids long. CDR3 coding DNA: TGCGCCAGCAGCCAAGAGCTTGACTATGAGGAGCCCCAGCATTTT. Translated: CASSQELDYEEPQHF.

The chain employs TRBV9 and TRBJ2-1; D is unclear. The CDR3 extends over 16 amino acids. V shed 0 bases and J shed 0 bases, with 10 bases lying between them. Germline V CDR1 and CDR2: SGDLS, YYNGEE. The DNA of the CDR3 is TGTGCCAGCAGCGTAGAACGGTCTTGCTCCTACAATGAGCAGTTCTTC. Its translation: CASSVERSCSYNEQFF.